Only a few counts were recorded for the clone carrying this TCR beta chain. These data belong to a study of T cell repertoires in cytomegalovirus infection. TCRdb used MiXCR to reprocess the reads, holding one entry per CDR3 protein. This sample has around 550,000 distinct CDR3 sequences; around 27% occur once, and the top ten carry less than 15%. The CDR3 totals 16 residues. Germline CDR1 GTSNPN, CDR2 SVGIG (reference sequence). Germline trimming cut 2 bases from V and 1 base from J; bases unmatched to any gene: 4. The receptor's source is a human donor in good health (CMV status not recorded). Some clones in this sample may be carry-over from other donors' samples. This sequence joins TRBV30 and TRBJ2-6, with 8 nucleotides matching TRBD1. Sequences were obtained from PBMCs. CDR3 residues: CAWSRDRGSGANVLTF. In nucleotides, the CDR3 is TGTGCCTGGAGTCGCGACAGGGGATCTGGGGCCAACGTCCTGACTTTC.